This TCR beta chain is drawn from a study of OX40 agonist ivuxolimab in advanced cancers. Study background: Three partial responders included one hepatocellular carcinoma patient and two cutaneous melanoma patients.

Blood was sampled at baseline, cycle 4 day 1, and cycle 7 day 1. The data were produced by immunoSEQ multiplex PCR, yet TCRdb's version contains in-frame clones alone and is incomplete. The data contain about 89,000 clones, roughly 91% of them singletons. As regards this clone: As yet, its antigen is unknown.

Study-level results: More expanded clones were seen, on average, in CD8+ T cells than in CD4+.

Deletions cut 3 bases from V and 7 bases from J, with 13 bases between. CDR1 is MRHNA, CDR2 SNTAGT, per germline. The CDR3 runs to 14 residues. The material was CD4+ or CD8+ T cells sorted from blood, obtained in a trial of the OX40 agonist ivuxolimab. V and J are TRBV6-4 and TRBJ1-5; D gene unclear. This receptor was obtained from an adult with an advanced solid tumor such as melanoma, head and neck, liver or kidney cancer. This chain's CDR3 is CASSESTAGQPQHF. The CDR3 DNA sequence: TGTGCCAGCAGTGAATCGACGGCTGGGCAGCCCCAGCATTTT.